This T cell receptor (beta chain) stems from a study of OX40 agonist ivuxolimab in advanced cancers. Study-wide context: Patients received ivuxolimab, an agonistic anti-OX40 (CD134) antibody.

Notes on this clone: The antigen is undetermined.

At cycle 4 day 1, cycle 7 day 1, and baseline, blood was sampled. The CDR3 loop spans 15 amino acids. CDR1 and CDR2 from the germline V gene are SGHRS and YFSETQ. The V gene lost 2 bases and the J gene lost 5 bases, with 16 bases spanning the gap. Study results and caveats: More expanded clones were found, on average, in CD8+ than in CD4+ T cells. The specificity for antigen of the expanded peripheral T cells was not determined.

Measured with immunoSEQ multiplex PCR; TCRdb has only the in-frame clones, and not every one. The top ten clones hold 1.5% to 2% of a sample with over 30,000 clones, roughly 78% of them seen once. This sequence originates from an adult with an advanced solid tumor such as melanoma, head and neck, liver or kidney cancer. The V gene is TRBV5-1, the J gene TRBJ2-5; the D gene could be TRBD1 or TRBD2 (5 bases each). This material consisted of CD4+ or CD8+ T cells sorted from blood, taken in a trial of the OX40 agonist ivuxolimab. The CDR3 loop reads CASSLSGTPWETQYF. The CDR3 DNA sequence: TGCGCCAGCAGCTTATCCGGGACCCCCTGGGAGACCCAGTACTTC. Combining the CDR3 with reference TRBV5-1 and TRBJ2-5 gives the whole variable domain KAGVTQTPRYLIKTRGQQVTLSCSPISGHRSVSWYQQTPGQGLQFLFEYFSETQRNKGNFPGRFSGRQFSNSRSEMNVSTLELGDSALYLCASSLSGTPWETQYFGPGTRLLVL.